The sequence of this T cell receptor beta chain was determined in a study of T-cell memory formation after mild COVID-19. With V trimmed by 10 bases and J by 2 bases, 4 bases remained unmatched. Germline-derived CDR1 and CDR2 are ENHRY and SYGVKD. This CDR3 has 14 amino acids. Turning to this clonotype: Antigen unknown.

Study outcomes and limitations: Clones that contracted clustered mainly in CM and EM if CD4+ and in EMRA if CD8+. Memory from before infection featured some responding clones, which suggests cross-reactive memory joined.

One entry per CDR3 protein results from TCRdb running MiXCR on the 5' RACE reads. The profile shows about 420,000 distinct CDR3 sequences, 23% of them singletons. Sequencing input: PBMCs or a T cell subset sorted from them (not recorded which). This receptor was obtained from an adult woman who had mild COVID-19 (a few samples of this study predate the infection). Cell type and time point are not known. V gene TRBV10-3 combines with J gene TRBJ2-7; 14 bases are shared with TRBD2. This CDR3 is CASGLAGGTYEQYF. The CDR3 coding sequence is TGTGCCAGCGGACTAGCGGGAGGTACCTACGAGCAGTACTTC.